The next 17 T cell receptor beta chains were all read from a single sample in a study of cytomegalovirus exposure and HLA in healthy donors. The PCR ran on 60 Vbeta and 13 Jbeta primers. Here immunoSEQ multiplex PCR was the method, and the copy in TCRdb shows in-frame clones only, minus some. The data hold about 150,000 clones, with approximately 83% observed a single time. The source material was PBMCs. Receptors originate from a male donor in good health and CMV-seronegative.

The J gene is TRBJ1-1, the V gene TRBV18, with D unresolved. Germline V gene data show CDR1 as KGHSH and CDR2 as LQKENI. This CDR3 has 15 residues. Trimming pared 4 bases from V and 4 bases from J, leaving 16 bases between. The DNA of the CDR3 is TGTGCCAGCTCACAGTCTCGGGAAGATCGCACTGAAGCTTTCTTT. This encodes CASSQSREDRTEAFF.

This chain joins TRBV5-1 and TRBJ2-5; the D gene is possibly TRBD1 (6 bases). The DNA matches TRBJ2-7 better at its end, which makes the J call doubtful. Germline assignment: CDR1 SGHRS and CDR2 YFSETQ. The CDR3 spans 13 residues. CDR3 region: CASSQGTPTEQYF. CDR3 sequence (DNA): TGCGCCAGCAGCCAGGGGACCCCTACCGAGCAGTACTTC.

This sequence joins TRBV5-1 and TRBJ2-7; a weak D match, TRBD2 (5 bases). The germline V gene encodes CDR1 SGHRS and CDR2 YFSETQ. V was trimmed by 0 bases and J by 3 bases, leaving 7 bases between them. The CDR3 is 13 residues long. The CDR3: CASSLDGDYEQYF. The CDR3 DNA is TGCGCCAGCAGCTTGGACGGGGACTACGAGCAGTACTTC.

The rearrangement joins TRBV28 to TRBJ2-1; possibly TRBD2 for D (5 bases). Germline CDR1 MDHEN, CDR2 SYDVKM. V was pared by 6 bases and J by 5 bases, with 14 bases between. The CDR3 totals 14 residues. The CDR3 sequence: CASSLGLADNEQFF. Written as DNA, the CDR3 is TGTGCCAGCAGCCTAGGGCTAGCTGACAATGAGCAGTTCTTC.

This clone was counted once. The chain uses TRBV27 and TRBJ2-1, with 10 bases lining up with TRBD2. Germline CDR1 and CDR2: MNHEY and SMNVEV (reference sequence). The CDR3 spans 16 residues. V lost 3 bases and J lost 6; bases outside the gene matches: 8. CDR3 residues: CASSFYQREGGNEQFF. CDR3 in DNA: TGTGCCAGCAGTTTCTACCAGCGGGAGGGTGGCAATGAGCAGTTCTTC.

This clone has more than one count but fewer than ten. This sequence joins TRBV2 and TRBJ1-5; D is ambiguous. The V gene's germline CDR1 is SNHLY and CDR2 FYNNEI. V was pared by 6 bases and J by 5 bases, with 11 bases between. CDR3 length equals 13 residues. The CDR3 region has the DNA TGTGCCAGCAGATCGGAGGGCGATCAGCCCCAGCATTTT. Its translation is CASRSEGDQPQHF.

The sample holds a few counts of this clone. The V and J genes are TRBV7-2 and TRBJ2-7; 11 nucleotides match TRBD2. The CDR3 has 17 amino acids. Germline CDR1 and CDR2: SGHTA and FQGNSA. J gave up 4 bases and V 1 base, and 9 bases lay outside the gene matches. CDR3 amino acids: CASSLVGSSGGLYEQYF. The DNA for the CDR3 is TGTGCCAGCAGCTTAGTTGGCTCTAGCGGGGGGCTTTACGAGCAGTACTTC.

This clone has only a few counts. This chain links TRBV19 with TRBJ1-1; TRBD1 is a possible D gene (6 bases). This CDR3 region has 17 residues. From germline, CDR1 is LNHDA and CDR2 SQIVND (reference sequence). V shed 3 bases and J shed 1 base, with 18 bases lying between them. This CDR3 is CASSITPWTVPNTEAFF. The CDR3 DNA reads TGTGCCAGTAGTATCACCCCCTGGACAGTACCGAACACTGAAGCTTTCTTT.

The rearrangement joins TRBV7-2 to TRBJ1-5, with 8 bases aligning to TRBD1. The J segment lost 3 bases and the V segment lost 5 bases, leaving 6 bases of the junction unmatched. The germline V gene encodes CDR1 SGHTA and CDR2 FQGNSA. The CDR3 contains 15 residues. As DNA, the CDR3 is TGTGCCAGCAGCCGGGACAGGAACCTCAATCAGCCCCAGCATTTT. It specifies CASSRDRNLNQPQHF.

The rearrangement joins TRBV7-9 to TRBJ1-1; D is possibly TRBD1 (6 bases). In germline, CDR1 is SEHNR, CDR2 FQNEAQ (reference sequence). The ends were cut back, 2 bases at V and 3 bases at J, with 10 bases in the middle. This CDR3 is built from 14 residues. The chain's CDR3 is CASSLRGGYTEAFF. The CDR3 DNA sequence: TGTGCCAGCAGCTTACGTGGGGGCTACACTGAAGCTTTCTTT. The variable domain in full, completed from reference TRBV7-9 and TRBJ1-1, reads DTGVSQNPRHKITKRGQNVTFRCDPISEHNRLYWYRQTLGQGPEFLTYFQNEAQLEKSRLLSDRFSAERPKGSFSTLEIQRTEQGDSAMYLCASSLRGGYTEAFFGQGTRLTVV.

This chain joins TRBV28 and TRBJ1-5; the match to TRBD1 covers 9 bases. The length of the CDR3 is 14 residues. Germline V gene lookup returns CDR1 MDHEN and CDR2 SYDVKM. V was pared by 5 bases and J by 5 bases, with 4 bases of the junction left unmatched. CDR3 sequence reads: CASSGQGLYQPQHF. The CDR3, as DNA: TGTGCCAGCAGTGGACAGGGGTTGTATCAGCCCCAGCATTTT.

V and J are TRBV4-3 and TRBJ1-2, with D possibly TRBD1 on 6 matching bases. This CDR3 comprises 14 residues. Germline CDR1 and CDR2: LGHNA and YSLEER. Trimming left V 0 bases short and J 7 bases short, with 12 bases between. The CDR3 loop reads CASSQDNRVSGYTF. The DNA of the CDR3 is TGCGCCAGCAGCCAAGATAACAGGGTGTCTGGCTACACCTTC.

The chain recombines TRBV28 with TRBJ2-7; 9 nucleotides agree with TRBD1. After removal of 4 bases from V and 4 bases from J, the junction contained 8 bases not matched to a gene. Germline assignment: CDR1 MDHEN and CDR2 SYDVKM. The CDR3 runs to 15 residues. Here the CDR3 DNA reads TGTGCCAGCAGTTCGGCGGACAGGGGAAAGTACGAGCAGTACTTC. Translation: CASSSADRGKYEQYF.

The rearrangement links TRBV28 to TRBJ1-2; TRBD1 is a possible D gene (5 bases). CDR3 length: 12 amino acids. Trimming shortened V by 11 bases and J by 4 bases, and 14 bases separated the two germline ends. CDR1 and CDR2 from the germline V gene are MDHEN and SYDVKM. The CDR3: CALGGAGYGYTF. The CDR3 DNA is TGTGCCCTCGGAGGGGCTGGCTATGGCTACACCTTC.

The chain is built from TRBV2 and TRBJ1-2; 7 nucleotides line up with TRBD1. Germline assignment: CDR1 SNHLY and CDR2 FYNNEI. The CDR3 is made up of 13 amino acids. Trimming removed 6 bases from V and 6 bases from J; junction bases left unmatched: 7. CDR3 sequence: CASRTGPRDGYTF. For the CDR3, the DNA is TGTGCCAGCAGGACAGGGCCGAGGGATGGCTACACCTTC.

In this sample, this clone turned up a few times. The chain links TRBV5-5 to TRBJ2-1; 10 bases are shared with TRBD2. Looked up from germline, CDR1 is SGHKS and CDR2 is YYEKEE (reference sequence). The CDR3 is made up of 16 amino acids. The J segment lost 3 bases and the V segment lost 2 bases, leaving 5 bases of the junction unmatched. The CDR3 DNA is TGTGCCAGCAGCTTTCTAGCGGGGGCAAACTACAATGAGCAGTTCTTC. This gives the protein CASSFLAGANYNEQFF.

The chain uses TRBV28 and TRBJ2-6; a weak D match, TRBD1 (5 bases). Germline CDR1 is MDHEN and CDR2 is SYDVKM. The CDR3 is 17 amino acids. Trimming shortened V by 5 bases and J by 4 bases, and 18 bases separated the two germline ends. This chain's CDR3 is CASSPQGHRPGANVLTF. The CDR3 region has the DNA TGTGCCAGCAGTCCCCAAGGACACCGGCCCGGGGCCAACGTCCTGACTTTC. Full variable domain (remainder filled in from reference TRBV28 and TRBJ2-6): DVKVTQSSRYLVKRTGEKVFLECVQDMDHENMFWYRQDPGLGLRLIYFSYDVKMKEKGDIPEGYSVSREKKERFSLILESASTNQTSMYLCASSPQGHRPGANVLTFGAGSRLTVL.